This T cell receptor beta chain was captured by sequencing in a study of control samples from healthy donors and cancer patients. The CDR3 contains 16 residues. Trimming took 4 bases from V and 0 from J, leaving 15 bases between them. The V gene's germline CDR1 is SNHLY and CDR2 FYNNEI. The method was immunoSEQ multiplex PCR; TCRdb's version includes in-frame clones alone and lacks a portion of them. The profile shows approximately 180,000 clones, around 94% of them singletons. The origin of this receptor is a woman younger than 35 in good health. The genes are TRBV2 and TRBJ1-1; D gene unclear. Sequencing used blood. The CDR3 reads CASSVVRALMNTEAFF. In DNA form, the CDR3 reads TGTGCCAGCAGTGTCGTCCGGGCTCTCATGAACACTGAAGCTTTCTTT.